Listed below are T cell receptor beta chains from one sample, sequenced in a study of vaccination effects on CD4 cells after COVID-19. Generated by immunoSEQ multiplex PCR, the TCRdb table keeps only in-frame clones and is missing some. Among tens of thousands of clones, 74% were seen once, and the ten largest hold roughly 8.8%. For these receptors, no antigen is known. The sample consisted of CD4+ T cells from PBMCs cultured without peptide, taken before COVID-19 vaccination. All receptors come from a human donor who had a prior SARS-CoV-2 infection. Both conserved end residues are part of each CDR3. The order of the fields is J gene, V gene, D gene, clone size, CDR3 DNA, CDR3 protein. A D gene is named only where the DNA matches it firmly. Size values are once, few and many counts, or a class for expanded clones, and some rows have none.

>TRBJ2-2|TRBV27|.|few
TGTGCCAGCAGTTTGGGCAGAGGTATCGGGGAGCTGTTTTTT
CASSLGRGIGELFF
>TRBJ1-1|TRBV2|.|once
TGTGCCAGCAGTGATGGGGCCCTGAACACTGAAGCTTTCTTT
CASSDGALNTEAFF
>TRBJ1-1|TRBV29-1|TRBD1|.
TGCAGCGTCGCCGGGACAGGGGCAAACACTGAAGCTTTCTTT
CSVAGTGANTEAFF
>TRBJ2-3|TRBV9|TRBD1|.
TGTGCCAGCAGCGTAGTCGGACAGGGGGAAGGGACAGATACGCAGTATTTT
CASSVVGQGEGTDTQYF
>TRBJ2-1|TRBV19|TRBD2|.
TGTGCCAGTAGTAGGGGCGGGGGTCCCACCTACAATGAGCAGTTCTTC
CASSRGGGPTYNEQFF
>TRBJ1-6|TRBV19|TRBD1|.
TGTGCCAGTGTTAAAAGGACAGGTTACAATTCACCCCTCCACTTT
CASVKRTGYNSPLHF
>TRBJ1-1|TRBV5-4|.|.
TGTGCCAGCAGCTTGGAGACATGGAGGGGGAGGGCTGAAGCTTTCTTT
CASSLETWRGRAEAFF
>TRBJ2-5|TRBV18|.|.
TGTGCCAGCTCACCGGTAAAAGGTGTCCAAGAGACCCAGTACTTC
CASSPVKGVQETQYF
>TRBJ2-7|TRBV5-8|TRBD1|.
TGTGCCAGCAGCCGTGACAGGGGGATCTACGAGCAGTACTTC
CASSRDRGIYEQYF
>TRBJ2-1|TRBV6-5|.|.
TGTGCCACCCTACCGGGACTTGCCAGCAGTGAGCAGTTCTTC
CATLPGLASSEQFF
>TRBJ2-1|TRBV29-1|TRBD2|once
TGCAGCGTTGGGAGCGGGAGGGCCATCGCCTCCGTAAGGAATGAGCAGTTCTTC
CSVGSGRAIASVRNEQFF
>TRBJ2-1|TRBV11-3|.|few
TGTGCCAGCAGCTTAGCGGGAACAAACCCTTACAATGAGCAGTTCTTC
CASSLAGTNPYNEQFF
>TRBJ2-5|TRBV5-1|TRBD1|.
TGCGCCAGCTGGGACAGGGCACCGGAGACCCAGTACTTC
CASWDRAPETQYF
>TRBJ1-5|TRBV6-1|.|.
TGTGCCAGCAGTGAAAGGTTCGGAAATCAGCCCCAGCATTTT
CASSERFGNQPQHF
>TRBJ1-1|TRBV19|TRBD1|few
TGTGCCAGTAGTATACAGGGGGCGGCTCGGACTGAAGCTTTCTTT
CASSIQGAARTEAFF
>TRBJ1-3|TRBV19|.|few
TGTGCCAGTAGTCGATCTTACTACTCTGGAAACACCATATATTTT
CASSRSYYSGNTIYF
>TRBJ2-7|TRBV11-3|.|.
TGTGCCAGCAGCACAAGAAGGGTCAGGGAGCAGTACTTC
CASSTRRVREQYF
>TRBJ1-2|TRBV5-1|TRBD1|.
TGCGCCAGCCGGGCCGGGACAGGGTCTTTTGGCTACACCTTC
CASRAGTGSFGYTF
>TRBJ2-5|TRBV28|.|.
TGTGCCAGCAGTCCCTGGATGGTAGTGGGGCAAGAGACCCAGTACTTC
CASSPWMVVGQETQYF
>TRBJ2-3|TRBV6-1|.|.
TGTGCCAGCAGTGATAGGGAACTAGATACGCAGTATTTT
CASSDRELDTQYF
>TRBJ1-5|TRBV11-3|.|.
TGTGCCAGCAGCTCTACAGTGAATCAGCCCCAGCATTTT
CASSSTVNQPQHF
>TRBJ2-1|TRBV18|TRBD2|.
TGTGCCAGCTCACCTACGCAGGCTAGCGGGGGGTACAATGAGCAGTTCTTC
CASSPTQASGGYNEQFF
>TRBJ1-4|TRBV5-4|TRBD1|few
TGTGCCAGCAGCTCGGGACAGGCGCGCGAAAAACTGTTTTTT
CASSSGQAREKLFF
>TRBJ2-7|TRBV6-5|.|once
TGTGCCAGCAGCATTTTGGCGGGATACGAGCAGTACTTC
CASSILAGYEQYF
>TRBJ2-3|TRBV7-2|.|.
TGTGCCAGCAGCGAGTTGTGGGGGCAAGATACGCAGTATTTT
CASSELWGQDTQYF
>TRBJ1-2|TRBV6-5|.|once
TGTGCCAGCAGTTACCGCTCCTGGAACCTTAACTATGGCTACACCTTC
CASSYRSWNLNYGYTF
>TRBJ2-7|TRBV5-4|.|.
TGTGCCAGCAGCTTGGATTTGGCGAACTACGAGCAGTACTTC
CASSLDLANYEQYF
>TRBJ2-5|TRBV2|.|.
TGTGCCAGCCAGGCCTCGGAGACCCAGTACTTC
CASQASETQYF
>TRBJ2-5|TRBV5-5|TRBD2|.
TGTGCCAGCAGCTTGGGGCCTAGCGGGCAAGGGCGGGGAGAGACCCAGTACTTC
CASSLGPSGQGRGETQYF
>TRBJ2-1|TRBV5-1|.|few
TGCGCCAGCAGCTTGAGTACTACCTCCTACAATGAGCAGTTCTTC
CASSLSTTSYNEQFF
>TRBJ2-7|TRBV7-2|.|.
TGTGCCAGCAGCTTAGCGCTAACGAACTACGAGCAGTACTTC
CASSLALTNYEQYF
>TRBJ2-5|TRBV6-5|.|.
TGTGCCAGCAGTACACCCCGGGACTTTCAAGAGACCCAGTACTTC
CASSTPRDFQETQYF
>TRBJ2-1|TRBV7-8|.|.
TGTGCCAGCAGCTCGACAAGGGCAAATGAGCAGTTCTTC
CASSSTRANEQFF
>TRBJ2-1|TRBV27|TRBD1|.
TGTGCCAGCAGTTCCGGGACAGGGCCAAATGAGCAGTTCTTC
CASSSGTGPNEQFF
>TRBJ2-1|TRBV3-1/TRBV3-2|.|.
TGTGCCAGCAGCCAAGTGGACGCGACGAATGAGCAGTTCTTC
CASSQVDATNEQFF
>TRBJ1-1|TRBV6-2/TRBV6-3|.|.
TGTGCCAGCAGTTCATACAGAAACACTGAAGCTTTCTTT
CASSSYRNTEAFF
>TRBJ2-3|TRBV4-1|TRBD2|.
TGCGCCAGCAGCCAAGGGCGGGGGGAAGGAGATACGCAGTATTTT
CASSQGRGEGDTQYF
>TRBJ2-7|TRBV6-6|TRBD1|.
TGTGCCAGCAGCCAGGAGGGGACAGGGACTTACGAGCAGTACTTC
CASSQEGTGTYEQYF
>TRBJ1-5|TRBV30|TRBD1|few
TGTGCCTGGAGTCAACAGGGGGGTCAGCCCCAGCATTTT
CAWSQQGGQPQHF
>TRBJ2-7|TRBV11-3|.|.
TGTGCCAGCAGCCTTAAGTCGTACGAGCAGTACTTC
CASSLKSYEQYF
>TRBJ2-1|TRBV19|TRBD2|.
TGTGCCAGTAGCCGGGACTACCTCTACAATGAGCAGTTCTTC
CASSRDYLYNEQFF
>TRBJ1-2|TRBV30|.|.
TGTGCCTGGAGTTTCACGGGTTCGTCGAGCTATGGCTACACCTTC
CAWSFTGSSSYGYTF
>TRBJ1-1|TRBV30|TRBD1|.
TGTGCCTGGAGCCTGGACAGGTACACTGAAGCTTTCTTT
CAWSLDRYTEAFF
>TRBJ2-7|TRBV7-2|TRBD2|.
TGTGCCAGCAGCTTAGCGTCCCTAGCGGGGAGGGAGCAGTACTTC
CASSLASLAGREQYF
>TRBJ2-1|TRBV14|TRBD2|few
TGTGCCAGCAGCCAACTAGCGGGCGGATACAATGAGCAGTTCTTC
CASSQLAGGYNEQFF
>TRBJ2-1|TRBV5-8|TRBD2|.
TGTGCCAGCAGCTTCTTTAGCGGGAGGGCCGGTGAGCAGTTCTTC
CASSFFSGRAGEQFF
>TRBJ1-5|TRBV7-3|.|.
TGTGCCAGCAGCCCCGACAGGTTACAGCCCCAGCATTTT
CASSPDRLQPQHF
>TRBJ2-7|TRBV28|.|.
TGTGCCAGCAGTGAACTGGACGGGGCCTACGAGCAGTACTTC
CASSELDGAYEQYF